This T cell receptor (beta chain) is drawn from a study of shared clonotypes between healthy human individuals. About the research overall: Each donor's CD8 memory used one plate, CD8 naive two, each CD4 subset three.

Clones were read by immunoSEQ multiplex PCR, and TCRdb kept only the in-frame ones, dropping some. The sample contains 2 million to 2.5 million clones, 85% to 95% of which appear only once. Germline assignment: CDR1 MNHEY and CDR2 SVGAGI. V was pared by 6 bases and J by 0 bases, with 13 bases between. The CDR3 is 15 residues long. The chain has TRBV6-5 and TRBJ2-3; a possible D gene is TRBD1 (6 bases). Sequencing was performed on naive CD4+ T cells from PBMCs. The subset is: CD45RA+ positively selected. This receptor was identified in a man in his late teens or twenties in good health. Some clones in this sample may be carry-over from other donors' samples. The CDR3 nucleotides are TGTGCCAGCAGGGACGGGACATATAGCACAGATACGCAGTATTTT. Encoded protein: CASRDGTYSTDTQYF.